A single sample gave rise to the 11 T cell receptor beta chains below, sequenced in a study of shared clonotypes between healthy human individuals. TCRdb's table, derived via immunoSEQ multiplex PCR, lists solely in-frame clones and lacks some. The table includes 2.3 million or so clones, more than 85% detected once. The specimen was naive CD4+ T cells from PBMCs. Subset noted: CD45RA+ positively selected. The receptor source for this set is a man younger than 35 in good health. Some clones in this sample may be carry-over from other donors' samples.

The CDR3 is CASSYTGSSGNTIYF. The CDR3 DNA reads as TGTGCCAGCAGTTACACGGGGAGCTCTGGAAACACCATATATTTT. The chain employs TRBV6-5 and TRBJ1-3; the D is unclear. In germline, CDR1 is MNHEY, CDR2 SVGAGI. The V and J ends lost 2 bases and 0 bases respectively, with 8 bases between them. CDR3 length: 15 amino acids.

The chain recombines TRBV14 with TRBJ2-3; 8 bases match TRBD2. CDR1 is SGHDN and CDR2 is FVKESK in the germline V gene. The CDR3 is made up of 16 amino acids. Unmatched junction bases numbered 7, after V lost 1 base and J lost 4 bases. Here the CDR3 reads CASSQVSGTLSDTQYF. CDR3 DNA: TGTGCCAGCAGCCAAGTTAGCGGGACCCTCTCAGATACGCAGTATTTT.

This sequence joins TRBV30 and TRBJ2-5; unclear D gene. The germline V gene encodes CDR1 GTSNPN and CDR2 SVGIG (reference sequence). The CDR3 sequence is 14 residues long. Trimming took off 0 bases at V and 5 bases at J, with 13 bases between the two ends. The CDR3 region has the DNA TGTGCCTGGAGTGTCATAAGGACCGGGGAGACCCAGTACTTC. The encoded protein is CAWSVIRTGETQYF.

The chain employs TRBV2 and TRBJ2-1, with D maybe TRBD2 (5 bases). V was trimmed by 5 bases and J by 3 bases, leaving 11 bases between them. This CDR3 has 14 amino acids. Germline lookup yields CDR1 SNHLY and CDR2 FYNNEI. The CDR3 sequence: CASSWTRDYNEQFF. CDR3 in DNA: TGTGCCAGCAGTTGGACGAGGGACTACAATGAGCAGTTCTTC.

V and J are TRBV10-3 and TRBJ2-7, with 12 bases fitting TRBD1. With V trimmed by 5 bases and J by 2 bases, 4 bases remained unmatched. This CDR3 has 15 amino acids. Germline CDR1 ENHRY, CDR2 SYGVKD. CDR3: CAISSGQGATYEQYF. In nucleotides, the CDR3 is TGTGCCATCAGTTCGGGACAGGGGGCCACCTACGAGCAGTACTTC.

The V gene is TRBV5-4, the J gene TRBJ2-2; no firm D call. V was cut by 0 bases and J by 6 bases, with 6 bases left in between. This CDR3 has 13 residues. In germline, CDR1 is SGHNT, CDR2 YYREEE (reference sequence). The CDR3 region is CASSLGLAGELFF. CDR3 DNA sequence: TGTGCCAGCAGCTTGGGTCTTGCCGGGGAGCTGTTTTTT.

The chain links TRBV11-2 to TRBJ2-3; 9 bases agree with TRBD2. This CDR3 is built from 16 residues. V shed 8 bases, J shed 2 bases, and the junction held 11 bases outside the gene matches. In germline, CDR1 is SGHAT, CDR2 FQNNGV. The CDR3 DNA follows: TGTGCCAGCCCCCCTCGGGCGGGAGGGATCACAGATACGCAGTATTTT. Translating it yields CASPPRAGGITDTQYF.

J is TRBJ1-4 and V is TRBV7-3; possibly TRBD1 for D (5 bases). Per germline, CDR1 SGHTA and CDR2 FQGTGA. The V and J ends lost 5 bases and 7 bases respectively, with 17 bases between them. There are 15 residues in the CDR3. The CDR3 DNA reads TGTGCCAGCAGCCCAGGAGCGCGGGGGGTTGAAAAACTGTTTTTT. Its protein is CASSPGARGVEKLFF.

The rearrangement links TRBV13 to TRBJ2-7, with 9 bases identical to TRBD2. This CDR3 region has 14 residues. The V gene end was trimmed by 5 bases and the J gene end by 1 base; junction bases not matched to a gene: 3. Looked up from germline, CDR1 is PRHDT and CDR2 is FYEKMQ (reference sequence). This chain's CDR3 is CASSVSGRSYEQYF. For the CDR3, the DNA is TGTGCCAGCAGCGTTAGCGGGAGATCCTACGAGCAGTACTTC.

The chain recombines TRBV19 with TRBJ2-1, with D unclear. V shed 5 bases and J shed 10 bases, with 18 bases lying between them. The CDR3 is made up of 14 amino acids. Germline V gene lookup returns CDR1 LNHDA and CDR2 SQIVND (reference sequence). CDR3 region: CASSRPDWLGEQFF. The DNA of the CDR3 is TGTGCCAGTAGTCGCCCTGACTGGCTGGGCGAGCAGTTCTTC. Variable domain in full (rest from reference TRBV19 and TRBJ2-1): DGGITQSPKYLFRKEGQNVTLSCEQNLNHDAMYWYRQDPGQGLRLIYYSQIVNDFQKGDIAEGYSVSREKKESFPLTVTSAQKNPTAFYLCASSRPDWLGEQFFGPGTRLTVL.

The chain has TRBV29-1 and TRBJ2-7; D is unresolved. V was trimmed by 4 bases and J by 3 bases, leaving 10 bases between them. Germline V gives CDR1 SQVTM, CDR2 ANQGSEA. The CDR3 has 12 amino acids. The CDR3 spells CSVGTHLYEQYF. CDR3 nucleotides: TGCAGCGTTGGGACGCATCTCTACGAGCAGTACTTC.